Sequencing of this T cell receptor (beta chain) was carried out in a study of identical twins. Overall study results and limits: For out-of-frame alpha sequences shared by twins, low generation probability was in excess. It was out-of-frame TCR alpha sharing in monozygotic twins that models underestimated. Excess sharing between twins was weaker in beta out-of-frame sequences.

A note on this clonotype: What it recognizes is unknown.

CDR1 and CDR2 (germline): ENHRY, SYGVKD. The CDR3 sequence is 15 residues long. V was shortened by 8 bases and J by 12 bases, with 26 bases between the two germline ends. TCRdb re-analysed the 5' RACE reads in MiXCR, keeping a single row per CDR3 protein. Of 500,000 to 700,000 distinct CDR3 sequences in the sample, about 7% are singletons; the top ten hold less than 2%. This sample also appeared in a second study, on yellow fever vaccine responses in identical twins.

This sequence was found in a woman aged 18-29 years in good health. This chain uses TRBV10-3 with TRBJ2-1; perhaps TRBD2 as D (7 bases). Sequenced material: PBMCs. The CDR3 loop is CAIGREQGSNSPQFF. Written as DNA, the CDR3 is TGTGCCATCGGGAGGGAACAGGGATCCAACTCACCGCAGTTCTTC.